This passage covers 30 T cell receptor beta chains from one sample sequenced in a study of blood T cell repertoires in COVID-19. Clones were sequenced by immunoSEQ multiplex PCR, and TCRdb holds only the in-frame ones, with some missing. The sample has roughly 100,000 clones, approximately 89% seen once; the top ten hold 5.2%. Sequencing used peripheral blood. These receptors originate from an elderly woman with active COVID-19.

The genes are TRBV5-6 and TRBJ2-3, with D possibly being TRBD1 (5 bases). The germline gives CDR1 SGHDT, CDR2 YYEEEE. V dropped 3 bases and J dropped 0 bases, with 11 bases sitting between them. The CDR3 is 15 amino acids. The CDR3 sequence is CASSYDSASTDTQYF. DNA for the CDR3: TGTGCCAGCAGCTACGACAGCGCTAGCACAGATACGCAGTATTTT.

The chain has TRBV7-9 and TRBJ2-7; D gene uncertain. CDR3 length equals 13 residues. Deletions cut 0 bases from V and 7 bases from J, with 10 bases between. Germline V gene lookup returns CDR1 SEHNR and CDR2 FQNEAQ (reference sequence). The CDR3 sequence is CASSLASLGEQYF. As DNA, the CDR3 is TGTGCCAGCAGCTTAGCGTCCCTCGGGGAGCAGTACTTC.

This chain links TRBV27 with TRBJ2-7; D not resolved. Trimming pared 0 bases from V and 1 base from J, leaving 7 bases between. The CDR3 is 14 residues long. CDR1 MNHEY and CDR2 SMNVEV come from the germline V gene (reference sequence). CDR3 loop: CASSLSQVSYEQYF. Here the CDR3 DNA reads TGTGCCAGCAGTTTATCCCAGGTTTCCTACGAGCAGTACTTC.

The gene calls are TRBV18 and TRBJ2-3, with D unclear. Germline lookup yields CDR1 KGHSH and CDR2 LQKENI. This CDR3 region has 17 residues. Trimming removed 5 bases from V and 0 bases from J, with 18 bases in between. CDR3 residues: CASSSTTPGISTDTQYF. The CDR3, as DNA: TGTGCCAGCTCATCTACGACTCCCGGCATTAGCACAGATACGCAGTATTTT.

The chain employs TRBV29-1 and TRBJ1-1; TRBD1 agrees at 7 bases. This CDR3 has 12 amino acids. V trimming: 7 bases; J trimming: 5 bases; junction bases outside the gene matches: 7. CDR1 and CDR2 (germline): SQVTM, ANQGSEA. CDR3 in DNA: TGCAGCGCGGGGGCAGGGGGGACTGAAGCTTTCTTT. Translating it yields CSAGAGGTEAFF.

J is TRBJ1-2 and V is TRBV2; unclear D gene. CDR3 length equals 16 residues. Trimming cost V 2 bases and J 6 bases, with 19 bases left between them. The germline V gene has CDR1 SNHLY and CDR2 FYNNEI. CDR3 in DNA: TGTGCCAGCAGTGAAAGGGCACTAGGTTCACTTGATGGCTACACCTTC. Its translation: CASSERALGSLDGYTF.

This chain connects TRBV5-5 to TRBJ2-7; D remains ambiguous. V lost 2 bases, J lost 3 bases, and 9 bases lay in between. This CDR3 spans 13 amino acids. Germline CDR1 SGHKS, CDR2 YYEKEE (reference sequence). Here the CDR3 reads CASSFLQYYEQYF. As DNA, the CDR3 is TGTGCCAGCAGCTTTCTACAGTACTACGAGCAGTACTTC.

The chain is built from TRBV15 and TRBJ2-7, with TRBD2 as a possible D gene (6 bases). Trimming removed 1 base at V and 4 bases at J, with 11 bases between. CDR1 is LNHNV and CDR2 is YYDKDF in the germline V gene (reference sequence). This CDR3 contains 14 residues. The CDR3 here is CATSRGRRGYEQYF. The CDR3 DNA reads TGTGCCACCAGCAGAGGGAGGCGGGGATACGAGCAGTACTTC.

V and J are TRBV25-1 and TRBJ1-6; 8 nucleotides line up with TRBD1. V shed 6 bases, J shed 9 bases, and the junction held 4 bases outside the gene matches. Germline V CDR1 and CDR2: MGHDK, SYGVNS. This CDR3 has 13 residues. The DNA for the CDR3 is TGTGCCAGCAGGGACAGGGTTTCTTCACCCCTCCACTTT. Translation gives CASRDRVSSPLHF.

This chain joins TRBV19 and TRBJ1-1, with D possibly matching TRBD1 (5 bases). Germline values: CDR1 LNHDA, CDR2 SQIVND (reference sequence). This CDR3 is built from 16 residues. V was shortened by 7 bases and J by 2 bases, with 20 bases between the two germline ends. The CDR3 DNA sequence: TGTGCCAGTACCCCGGGTCCAGGGAGGGTTAACACTGAAGCTTTCTTT. The encoded protein is CASTPGPGRVNTEAFF.

Points on this clone: Germline and junction disagree at one end, which may indicate a read error. The chain joins TRBV7-7 to TRBJ2-2; TRBD2 matches 7 bases. The CDR3 has 14 amino acids. Germline CDR1 and CDR2: SSHAT and FNYEAQ (reference sequence). DNA for the CDR3: TGTGCTAGCAGCCCCCGGGGGGACACCGGGGAGCTGTTTTTT. Its protein product is CASSPRGDTGELFF.

The V and J genes are TRBV5-1 and TRBJ2-7; 8 nucleotides match TRBD1. CDR1 and CDR2 (germline): SGHRS, YFSETQ. Unmatched junction bases numbered 9, after V lost 4 bases and J lost 3 bases. The CDR3 is 15 residues long. CDR3 protein: CASSADRAVDYEQYF. CDR3 coding DNA: TGCGCCAGCAGCGCGGACAGGGCGGTAGACTACGAGCAGTACTTC.

The chain is built from TRBV28 and TRBJ2-2; 10 bases match TRBD2. CDR1 and CDR2 from the germline V gene are MDHEN and SYDVKM. The V and J ends lost 6 bases and 2 bases, in that order; junction bases with no gene match: 6. CDR3 length equals 16 residues. The DNA for the CDR3 is TGTGCCAGCAGGATAGCGGGAGGACGTAACACCGGGGAGCTGTTTTTT. It is translated as CASRIAGGRNTGELFF.

V is TRBV2 and J is TRBJ2-2; 9 bases map to TRBD2. The CDR3 is made up of 15 amino acids. The germline CDR1 and CDR2 sequences are SNHLY and FYNNEI. The ends lost 4 bases at V and 4 bases at J; junction bases unmatched: 4. CDR3 sequence: CASSVREGPTGELFF. The CDR3 DNA follows: TGTGCCAGCAGTGTGCGGGAGGGCCCCACCGGGGAGCTGTTTTTT.

The CDR3 bases are TGTGCCAGCACCCGGAGTTCCCTCCCCGGAAACACTGAAGCTTTCTTT. It is translated as CASTRSSLPGNTEAFF. The chain couples TRBV28 to TRBJ1-1; D not resolved. The V gene's germline CDR1 is MDHEN and CDR2 SYDVKM. The length of the CDR3 is 16 residues. V dropped 7 bases and J dropped 2 bases, with 20 bases sitting between them.

The chain carries TRBV7-3 and TRBJ2-1; 14 bases line up with TRBD2. The junction had 3 bases not matched to a gene; V was cut back by 3 bases and J by 5 bases. Germline lookup yields CDR1 SGHTA and CDR2 FQGTGA. The CDR3 is made up of 16 amino acids. In DNA form, the CDR3 reads TGTGCCAGCAGCTTGCTGGGACTAGCGGGAGACAATGAGCAGTTCTTC. It encodes CASSLLGLAGDNEQFF.

The chain employs TRBV7-2 and TRBJ2-5; D possibly corresponds to TRBD1 (5 bases). This CDR3 region has 15 residues. Deletions cut 1 base from V and 5 bases from J, with 14 bases between. The germline CDR1 and CDR2 sequences are SGHTA and FQGNSA. CDR3 nucleotide sequence: TGTGCCAGCAGCTTAGACTCAGGGCCCGGGGAGACCCAGTACTTC. Translating gives CASSLDSGPGETQYF.

The chain joins TRBV6-2 or TRBV6-3 to TRBJ2-2, with 8 positions matching TRBD2. CDR1 is MNHEY, CDR2 SVGEGT, per germline. After removal of 1 base from V and 7 bases from J, the junction contained 14 bases not matched to a gene. There are 18 residues in the CDR3. The CDR3, as DNA: TGTGCCAGCAGTTACTTAGTCCAAGTGGCGCGGGAGGACGGGGAGCTGTTTTTT. This translates into CASSYLVQVAREDGELFF.

This chain connects TRBV7-2 to TRBJ2-5; 11 bases agree with TRBD1. Germline CDR1 is SGHTA and CDR2 is FQGNSA. The junction had 10 bases not matched to a gene; V was cut back by 5 bases and J by 5 bases. CDR3 length equals 16 residues. CDR3 DNA: TGTGCCAGCAGCCCTAGACGGACAGGGGGCTTGGAGACCCAGTACTTC. Residues: CASSPRRTGGLETQYF.

The chain carries TRBV7-3 and TRBJ1-6; D call uncertain. The CDR3 is 13 amino acids. V lost 1 base to trimming and J lost 7 bases, with 5 bases between them. The germline V gene has CDR1 SGHTA and CDR2 FQGTGA. This CDR3 reads CASSLNANSPLHF. The DNA for the CDR3 is TGTGCCAGCAGCTTAAATGCGAATTCACCCCTCCACTTT.

The sample holds a few counts of this clone. The J gene is TRBJ2-3, the V gene TRBV11-3, with 8 bases matching TRBD1. V lost 4 bases and J lost 6; bases outside the gene matches: 6. The V gene's germline CDR1 is SGHNT and CDR2 YENEEA. This CDR3 has 14 residues. The chain's CDR3 is CASSSRGQGDTQYF. The CDR3 DNA follows: TGTGCCAGCAGCTCCAGGGGGCAAGGGGATACGCAGTATTTT.

The V gene is TRBV12-3 or TRBV12-4, the J gene TRBJ1-2, with 7 nucleotides matching TRBD1. V lost 5 bases to trimming and J lost 5 bases; unmatched junction nucleotides: 5. The CDR3 runs 13 residues. The DNA for the CDR3 is TGTGCCAGCAGTCTAGACAGGGTGTATGGCTACACCTTC. This encodes CASSLDRVYGYTF.

The chain recombines TRBV7-8 with TRBJ1-6, with D uncertain. From germline, CDR1 is SGHVS and CDR2 FQNEAQ. The CDR3 is 12 amino acids. V gave up 4 bases and J gave up 7 bases, with 5 bases separating them. Here the CDR3 reads CASSSRNSPLHF. CDR3 coding DNA: TGTGCCAGCAGCTCGCGGAATTCACCCCTCCACTTT.

V and J are TRBV2 and TRBJ2-5; a possible D gene is TRBD2 (6 bases). CDR3 length equals 13 residues. Per germline, CDR1 SNHLY and CDR2 FYNNEI. V shed 6 bases and J shed 5 bases, with 13 bases lying between them. As DNA, the CDR3 is TGTGCCAGCAGGCACCCCAGCGGGGAGACCCAGTACTTC. It translates to CASRHPSGETQYF.

V is TRBV6-5 and J is TRBJ2-2, with TRBD2 as a possible D gene (5 bases). The CDR3 runs 15 residues. V was trimmed by 8 bases and J by 1 base, leaving 14 bases between them. Germline loops: CDR1 MNHEY, CDR2 SVGAGI. As DNA, the CDR3 is TGTGCCAGCCTTGACTTGACTAAGAACACCGGGGAGCTGTTTTTT. It translates to CASLDLTKNTGELFF.

V usage is TRBV19 and J usage is TRBJ2-5; 10 bases fit TRBD2. The CDR3 runs to 16 residues. In germline, CDR1 is LNHDA, CDR2 SQIVND (reference sequence). V gave up 1 base and J gave up 4 bases; unmatched junction bases: 6. The CDR3 protein is CASSIVRTSGRETQYF. CDR3 sequence (DNA): TGTGCCAGTAGTATAGTGAGGACTAGCGGAAGAGAGACCCAGTACTTC.

The rearrangement uses TRBV28 and TRBJ2-2, with TRBD2 matching 8 bases. Per the germline V gene, CDR1 is MDHEN and CDR2 is SYDVKM. V was pared by 5 bases and J by 0 bases, with 5 bases of the junction left unmatched. The CDR3 length is 16 residues. CDR3 sequence (DNA): TGTGCCAGCAGTCCCCGGGGACTAGCGAACACCGGGGAGCTGTTTTTT. Its protein is CASSPRGLANTGELFF.

CDR3 coding DNA: TGTGCCAGCGATCGGGAAGGAAGCACAGATACGCAGTATTTT. It specifies CASDREGSTDTQYF. V and J are TRBV5-8 and TRBJ2-3; perhaps TRBD2 as D (5 bases). V was cut by 7 bases and J by 0 bases, with 12 bases left in between. The CDR3 length is 14 residues. In germline, CDR1 is SGHTS, CDR2 YDEGEE.

This chain connects TRBV28 to TRBJ1-1; unclear D gene. This CDR3 has 10 residues. Germline lookup yields CDR1 MDHEN and CDR2 SYDVKM. V lost 8 bases and J lost 2, with 3 bases in between. CDR3 nucleotide sequence: TGTGCCAGCCGTAACACTGAAGCTTTCTTT. This encodes CASRNTEAFF.

The chain has TRBV14 and TRBJ2-1, with 10 nucleotides matching TRBD2. V lost 0 bases and J lost 7; bases outside the gene matches: 3. The CDR3 consists of 15 residues. The germline gives CDR1 SGHDN, CDR2 FVKESK. As DNA, the CDR3 is TGTGCCAGCAGCCAAGATAGCGGGAGGAGGAATGAGCAGTTCTTC. Its translation is CASSQDSGRRNEQFF.